The present TCR beta chain was sequenced within a study of blood T cell repertoires in COVID-19. Study information: Samples of COVID-19 (acute and convalescent) were obtained from the United States, Italy and Spain. The cDNA or gDNA used as material had been derived from T cells, B-cell-depleted T cells, or PBMCs.

The table came from immunoSEQ multiplex PCR; TCRdb's copy has only in-frame clones and leaves some out. The data contain about 76,000 clones, approximately 86% of them seen just once; the ten biggest clones take up around 12%. Trimming removed 4 bases at V and 2 bases at J, with 15 bases between. The CDR3 consists of 16 residues. CDR1 and CDR2 from the germline V gene are SGHTA and FQGNSA. The sequencing sample was made of peripheral blood. The rearrangement joins TRBV7-2 to TRBJ2-1; the D gene is possibly TRBD2 (5 bases). The sequence was obtained from a human donor in a cohort sampled during active COVID-19. CDR3 sequence (DNA): TGTGCCAGCAGCTCAGAAGCGGCCCCCGCCTACAATGAGCAGTTCTTC. This codes for CASSSEAAPAYNEQFF.